These T cell receptor beta chains were read from a single sample in a study of T cells after yellow fever vaccination. TCRdb used MiXCR to reprocess the 5' RACE reads, holding one entry per CDR3 protein. Found here are hundreds of thousands of distinct CDR3 sequences, around a sixth of them singletons; the top ten hold over 15%. This material consisted of PBMCs, taken before the yellow fever booster vaccination. Source of these receptors: a man aged 18 to 30 who received the YFV17D yellow fever vaccine. The CDR3 runs from the conserved cysteine through the conserved F or W. A D gene is named only where the DNA matches it firmly. A row's size may be missing; if present it is once, few, many or a size class.

>15|TRBV7-6|.|.|TRBJ1-5
CASSLGGRGGQPQHF
TGTGCCAGCAGCTTAGGCGGCAGAGGGGGTCAGCCCCAGCATTTT
>14|TRBV20-1|TRBD2|few|TRBJ2-1
CSARGGGAENEQFF
TGCAGTGCTAGAGGCGGGGGGGCGGAAAATGAGCAGTTCTTC
>16|TRBV7-2|TRBD2|few|TRBJ2-1
CASSLAIGLAGNEQFF
TGTGCCAGCAGCTTAGCTATCGGCCTAGCGGGGAATGAGCAGTTCTTC
>16|TRBV29-1|TRBD1|.|TRBJ2-5
CSVESPTGQFQETQYF
TGCAGCGTTGAGTCCCCTACGGGACAGTTCCAAGAGACCCAGTACTTC
>13|TRBV5-1|.|few|TRBJ2-5
CASRRTVQESQYF
TGCGCCAGCCGAAGGACAGTCCAAGAGAGCCAGTACTTC
>15|TRBV18|TRBD1|few|TRBJ2-7
CASSPISTGKIEQYF
TGTGCCAGCTCACCGATTTCGACAGGGAAGATCGAGCAGTACTTC
>18|TRBV4-1|TRBD1|.|TRBJ1-6
CASSQVFPIGTANSPLHF
TGCGCCAGCAGCCAAGTTTTCCCGATCGGGACAGCGAATTCACCCCTCCACTTT
>16|TRBV27|TRBD2|.|TRBJ2-1
CASSGLTSGYNNEQFF
TGTGCCAGCAGTGGGTTGACTAGCGGGTACAACAATGAGCAGTTCTTC
>14|TRBV6-5|.|.|TRBJ2-5
CASSAPGPQETQYF
TGTGCCAGCAGTGCACCGGGACCCCAAGAGACCCAGTACTTC
>14|TRBV12-3/TRBV12-4|.|few|TRBJ1-1
CASSWAGMNTEAFF
TGTGCCAGCAGTTGGGCAGGGATGAACACTGAAGCTTTCTTT
>12|TRBV30|.|.|TRBJ2-2
CAWSVAVGELFF
TGTGCCTGGAGTGTGGCCGTCGGGGAGCTGTTTTTT
>13|TRBV10-3|.|few|TRBJ2-2
CAISEAYRGELFF
TGTGCCATCAGTGAGGCTTACCGTGGGGAGCTGTTTTTT
>17|TRBV5-1|TRBD2|many|TRBJ2-5
CASSLESGLAAGETQYF
TGCGCCAGCAGCTTAGAGTCGGGACTAGCGGCTGGAGAGACCCAGTACTTC
>17|TRBV28|.|few|TRBJ2-2
CARKGGTGPANTGELFF
TGTGCCAGAAAAGGTGGTACGGGACCCGCGAACACCGGGGAGCTGTTTTTT
>13|TRBV6-6|.|many|TRBJ2-7
CASSHEGDYEQYF
TGTGCCAGCAGCCACGAAGGAGATTACGAGCAGTACTTC
>14|TRBV5-1|.|.|TRBJ1-6
CASSLWASNSPLHF
TGCGCCAGCAGCTTGTGGGCCTCGAATTCACCCCTCCACTTT
>16|TRBV18|TRBD2|few|TRBJ2-1
CASSPPTSGGYNEQFF
TGTGCCAGCTCACCACCGACTAGCGGAGGATACAATGAGCAGTTCTTC
>15|TRBV7-6|.|.|TRBJ2-1
CASSLVRVGYNEQFF
TGTGCCAGCAGCTTAGTCAGGGTGGGCTACAATGAGCAGTTCTTC
>17|TRBV15|TRBD1|.|TRBJ2-3
CATSRGGRTGASDTQYF
TGTGCCACCAGCAGAGGGGGGCGGACAGGGGCCTCAGATACGCAGTATTTT
>14|TRBV20-1|.|.|TRBJ1-6
CSAKNLGDRVPLHF
TGCAGTGCTAAAAACCTCGGGGACCGAGTACCCCTCCACTTT
>13|TRBV27|.|few|TRBJ1-4
CASSWRENEKLFF
TGTGCCAGCAGTTGGCGCGAGAATGAAAAACTGTTTTTT
>14|TRBV7-7|.|few|TRBJ2-3
CASSSLSNTDTQYF
TGTGCCAGCAGCTCTCTATCAAACACAGATACGCAGTATTTT
>13|TRBV27|.|.|TRBJ2-3
CASTWGSTDTQYF
TGTGCCAGCACTTGGGGGAGCACAGATACGCAGTATTTT
>14|TRBV18|TRBD1|few|TRBJ2-2
CASSQGADTGELFF
TGTGCCAGCTCACAGGGGGCAGACACCGGGGAGCTGTTTTTT
>16|TRBV4-3|.|.|TRBJ1-2
CASSQERRTANYGYTF
TGCGCCAGCAGCCAAGAAAGGAGGACAGCCAACTATGGCTACACCTTC
>15|TRBV24-1|TRBD2|.|TRBJ2-3
CATSDLAGGPDTQYF
TGTGCCACCAGTGATTTAGCGGGGGGGCCAGATACGCAGTATTTT
>16|TRBV6-2/TRBV6-3|TRBD1|many|TRBJ2-3
CASSLGQGRITDTQYF
TGTGCCAGCAGCCTCGGACAGGGAAGAATCACAGATACGCAGTATTTT
>16|TRBV15|TRBD2|few|TRBJ2-1
CATSRDQAGGQDEQFF
TGTGCCACCAGCAGAGATCAGGCGGGGGGGCAGGATGAGCAGTTCTTC
>15|TRBV11-2|TRBD2|many|TRBJ2-1
CASSLGTSGGAEQFF
TGTGCCAGCAGCTTAGGGACTAGCGGGGGGGCCGAGCAGTTCTTC
>14|TRBV12-3/TRBV12-4|TRBD1|many|TRBJ1-1
CASSFIRRGLRAFF
TGTGCCAGCAGTTTCATTCGCAGGGGGCTTAGAGCTTTCTTT
>13|TRBV5-1|.|.|TRBJ1-1
CASSLESRTGAFF
TGCGCCAGCAGCTTGGAGTCGAGGACCGGAGCTTTCTTT
>14|TRBV29-1|.|few|TRBJ2-1
CSALFPVEGNEQFF
TGCAGCGCCTTATTCCCAGTGGAAGGCAATGAGCAGTTCTTC
>15|TRBV15|.|.|TRBJ1-2
CATSRDGDANYGYTF
TGTGCCACCAGCAGAGATGGAGATGCTAACTATGGCTACACCTTC
>16|TRBV7-9|.|.|TRBJ1-1
CASSPGGGYDSTEAFF
TGTGCCAGCAGCCCCGGCGGGGGTTATGATAGCACTGAAGCTTTCTTT
>13|TRBV15|.|few|TRBJ1-5
CATSREAGQPQHF
TGTGCCACCAGCAGAGAAGCGGGTCAGCCCCAGCATTTT
>16|TRBV10-2|.|few|TRBJ1-2
CASSEFVGALTRGYTF
TGCGCCAGCAGTGAGTTTGTAGGGGCCCTTACGCGAGGCTACACCTTC
>14|TRBV7-2|.|.|TRBJ2-2
CASSLGGPTGELFF
TGTGCCAGCAGCTTAGGCGGGCCCACCGGGGAGCTGTTTTTT
>14|TRBV7-9|TRBD1|.|TRBJ1-2
CASSLEGQGRGYTF
TGTGCCAGCAGCTTAGAGGGACAGGGTCGAGGCTACACCTTC
>13|TRBV7-9|TRBD1|.|TRBJ1-5
CASSLSGTGPQHF
TGTGCCAGCAGCTTATCTGGGACAGGGCCCCAGCATTTT
>16|TRBV7-9|.|few|TRBJ2-3
CASSPRSGASTDTQYF
TGTGCCAGCAGCCCACGTTCGGGGGCAAGCACAGATACGCAGTATTTT
>12|TRBV11-1|.|.|TRBJ1-1
CASSLNRDEAFF
TGTGCCAGCAGCTTAAATAGGGATGAAGCTTTCTTT
>14|TRBV5-1|TRBD1|few|TRBJ1-1
CASTPGTGNTEAFF
TGCGCCAGTACCCCCGGGACAGGGAACACTGAAGCTTTCTTT
>11|TRBV20-1|TRBD1|many|TRBJ2-7
CSARRGYEQYF
TGCAGTGCCCGCAGGGGGTACGAGCAGTACTTC
>14|TRBV25-1|TRBD1|few|TRBJ1-2
CASSEWTGGNGYTF
TGTGCCAGCAGTGAGTGGACAGGGGGCAATGGCTACACCTTC